The 24 T cell receptor beta chains below were found in one sample sequenced in a study of T cells in Graves' hyperthyroidism and ophthalmopathy. The investigators amplified TCR beta CDR3 regions from RNA transcripts. With the HTBI primer set, the TCR CDR3 went through a first round of RT-PCR. One entry per CDR3 protein, called by TCRdb with MiXCR from the multiplex PCR reads. This repertoire shows about 200,000 distinct CDR3 sequences, about a sixth found once; its top ten account for approximately 56%. The sample taken for sequencing was blood. All receptors come from a woman aged 45-65 years with Graves' hyperthyroidism.

This clonotype was seen repeatedly, ten times or more. V gene TRBV3-1 combines with J gene TRBJ2-1; 9 nucleotides line up with TRBD1. Looked up from germline, CDR1 is LGHDT and CDR2 is YNNKEL (reference sequence). J lost 7 bases, V lost 3 bases, and 4 bases had no gene match. The CDR3 runs to 14 residues. The CDR3, as DNA: TGTGCCAGCAGCCATTCCGGGACAGGGAATGAGCAGTTCTTC. Protein: CASSHSGTGNEQFF.

The V call is TRBV28, the J call TRBJ1-2; a weak D match, TRBD1 (5 bases). The CDR3 loop spans 15 amino acids. V dropped 1 base and J dropped 7 bases, with 16 bases sitting between them. The V gene's germline CDR1 is MDHEN and CDR2 SYDVKM. The CDR3 sequence: CASSLLTSPGVGYTF. The CDR3 bases are TGTGCCAGCAGTTTATTGACCTCACCGGGGGTTGGCTACACCTTC.

For this clonotype: It may be a read error: a sequence one base away is much more abundant. This sequence joins TRBV11-2 and TRBJ1-1; 8 bases are a match to TRBD1. Germline assignment: CDR1 SGHAT and CDR2 FQNNGV. This CDR3 is built from 13 residues. V was pared by 5 bases and J by 4 bases, with 3 bases of the junction left unmatched. The CDR3 loop reads CASSTDRVTEAFF. The CDR3 nucleotides are TGTGCCAGCAGCACGGACAGGGTCACTGAAGCTTTCTTT.

In its sample, this clonotype was seen many times. The CDR3 bases are TGTGCCAGCAGTTACCAAACGGACCCACGTTCGAAGTACGAGCAGTACTTC. As protein: CASSYQTDPRSKYEQYF. This rearrangement joins TRBV6-5 to TRBJ2-7, with unresolved D. V was pared by 2 bases and J by 4 bases, with 21 bases between. In germline, CDR1 is MNHEY, CDR2 SVGAGI. The CDR3 spans 17 residues.

The chain's CDR3 is CASSLGVAGLQETQYF. In DNA, the CDR3 is TGTGCCAGCAGCCTAGGGGTAGCGGGACTCCAAGAGACCCAGTACTTC. The chain combines TRBV7-6 with TRBJ2-5; 8 positions agree with TRBD2. The CDR3 spans 16 residues. V lost 5 bases to trimming and J lost 1 base; unmatched junction nucleotides: 9. The germline V gene has CDR1 SGHVS and CDR2 FNYEAQ.

Many counts were recorded for this clonotype. V gene TRBV28 combines with J gene TRBJ1-1; perhaps TRBD1 as D (6 bases). The V and J ends lost 6 bases and 1 base respectively, with 15 bases between them. The CDR3 has 15 amino acids. Germline CDR1 is MDHEN and CDR2 is SYDVKM. The CDR3 is CASRDSQGWNTEAFF. DNA for the CDR3: TGTGCCAGCAGGGACTCACAGGGATGGAACACTGAAGCTTTCTTT.

The chain carries TRBV14 and TRBJ2-7; 11 bases match TRBD2. Per the germline V gene, CDR1 is SGHDN and CDR2 is FVKESK. V gave up 2 bases and J gave up 4 bases; unmatched junction bases: 7. This CDR3 is 16 amino acids long. The CDR3: CASSQPTSGRRYEQYF. The CDR3 DNA reads as TGTGCCAGCAGCCAACCTACTAGCGGGAGAAGGTACGAGCAGTACTTC. Full variable domain (rest looked up from reference TRBV14 and TRBJ2-7): EAGVTQFPSHSVIEKGQTVTLRCDPISGHDNLYWYRRVMGKEIKFLLHFVKESKQDESGMPNNRFLAERTGGTYSTLKVQPAELEDSGVYFCASSQPTSGRRYEQYFGPGTRLTVT.

This clonotype was counted at least ten times. This chain links TRBV28 with TRBJ2-3; D may be TRBD2 (5 bases). V lost 2 bases, J lost 8 bases, and 11 bases lay in between. CDR1 and CDR2 from the germline V gene are MDHEN and SYDVKM. This CDR3 has 13 amino acids. CDR3 DNA: TGTGCCAGCAGTTTAGCGAAACTAGTTACGCAGTATTTT. This encodes CASSLAKLVTQYF.

This clonotype was picked up many times. The chain recombines TRBV28 with TRBJ1-1; possible D gene TRBD1, 6 bases. Germline CDR1 and CDR2: MDHEN and SYDVKM. This CDR3 spans 16 amino acids. Trimming cost V 3 bases and J 2 bases, with 16 bases left between them. Written as DNA, the CDR3 is TGTGCCAGCAGTTTTCAATGGGCAGGGGAAAACACTGAAGCTTTCTTT. It yields the protein CASSFQWAGENTEAFF. The full variable domain, rest sourced from reference TRBV28 and TRBJ1-1, is DVKVTQSSRYLVKRTGEKVFLECVQDMDHENMFWYRQDPGLGLRLIYFSYDVKMKEKGDIPEGYSVSREKKERFSLILESASTNQTSMYLCASSFQWAGENTEAFFGQGTRLTVV.

This clonotype was observed a handful of times. The chain recombines TRBV6-8 with TRBJ1-1; tentatively, D is TRBD1 (6 bases). The CDR3 covers 15 residues. V was shortened by 2 bases and J by 1 base, with 11 bases between the two germline ends. Germline-derived CDR1 and CDR2 are MNHGY and SAAAGT. This CDR3 reads CASSYPRQENTEAFF. CDR3 sequence (DNA): TGTGCCAGCAGTTACCCTAGACAGGAGAACACTGAAGCTTTCTTT.

This clonotype was seen at least ten times. The gene calls are TRBV24-1 and TRBJ2-5; D not resolved. CDR1 is KGHDR, CDR2 SFDVKD, per germline. V shed 10 bases and J shed 1 base, with 6 bases lying between them. This CDR3 has 11 residues. CDR3 loop: CATEFQETQYF. The CDR3 nucleotides are TGTGCCACGGAGTTCCAAGAGACCCAGTACTTC.

The rearrangement uses TRBV9 and TRBJ2-7; a possible D gene is TRBD2 (6 bases). V was cut by 1 base and J by 3 bases, with 17 bases left in between. The germline CDR1 and CDR2 sequences are SGDLS and YYNGEE. The CDR3 has 16 amino acids. CDR3: CASSVSAHSGHYEQYF. The CDR3 bases are TGTGCCAGCAGCGTATCAGCCCATAGCGGACACTACGAGCAGTACTTC.

The V call is TRBV30, the J call TRBJ2-3; D is undetermined. V lost 1 base and J 2 bases, leaving 4 bases between the germline ends. CDR1 GTSNPN and CDR2 SVGIG come from the germline V gene (reference sequence). This CDR3 has 12 amino acids. This CDR3 reads CAWSGDTDTQYF. Written as DNA, the CDR3 is TGTGCCTGGAGTGGAGACACAGATACGCAGTATTTT.

Concerning this clonotype itself: This may be a read error, as it is one base from a much larger clone. The chain couples TRBV5-1 to TRBJ2-7, with TRBD1 identical over 8 bases. The CDR3 loop spans 15 amino acids. Per the germline V gene, CDR1 is SGHRS and CDR2 is YFSETQ. V shed 4 bases and J 2 bases; nucleotides not matched to a gene: 8. CDR3 protein: CASSLLGQVTYEQYF. DNA of the CDR3: TGCGCCAGCAGCCTCTTGGGACAGGTCACCTACGAGCAGTACTTC.

This clonotype has more than one count but fewer than ten. The chain joins TRBV27 to TRBJ2-7; weak D call: TRBD2 (5 bases). V dropped 3 bases and J dropped 6 bases, with 24 bases sitting between them. CDR3 size: 17 residues. Germline assignment: CDR1 MNHEY and CDR2 SMNVEV (reference sequence). The CDR3 DNA follows: TGTGCCAGCAGTTTTGGCTACCATGCCGCCTTAAGCGGCGAGCAGTACTTC. This encodes CASSFGYHAALSGEQYF.

This sequence joins TRBV12-5 and TRBJ2-7; D gene unclear. From germline, CDR1 is LGHNT and CDR2 FRNRAP. The CDR3 spans 12 residues. Trimming shortened V by 0 bases and J by 4 bases, and 4 bases separated the two germline ends. The CDR3: CASGLVIYEQYF. As DNA, the CDR3 is TGTGCTAGTGGTTTGGTAATTTACGAGCAGTACTTC.

The chain has TRBV5-4 and TRBJ1-3; D gene ambiguous. Germline CDR1 SGHNT, CDR2 YYREEE (reference sequence). CDR3 length: 16 amino acids. V lost 4 bases, J lost 0 bases, and 14 bases lay in between. This CDR3 reads CASSPGRAISGNTIYF. The CDR3 coding sequence is TGTGCCAGCAGCCCAGGACGGGCTATCTCTGGAAACACCATATATTTT.

The genes are TRBV20-1 and TRBJ2-3; D remains unclear. From germline, CDR1 is DFQATT and CDR2 SNEGSKA (reference sequence). With 0 bases removed from V and 2 bases from J, the gap between germline ends came to 6 bases. This CDR3 comprises 13 residues. The CDR3 here is CSARDEATDTQYF. The CDR3 nucleotides read TGCAGTGCTAGAGATGAGGCCACAGATACGCAGTATTTT.

This clonotype was found a few times. The rearrangement links TRBV19 to TRBJ2-1, with 7 positions matching TRBD2. CDR3 length: 14 residues. Trimming removed 3 bases from V and 5 bases from J; junction bases left unmatched: 4. Per the germline V gene, CDR1 is LNHDA and CDR2 is SQIVND (reference sequence). The CDR3 coding sequence is TGTGCCAGTAGTATGGGCGGGAGTAACAATGAGCAGTTCTTC. This sequence encodes CASSMGGSNNEQFF. The complete variable domain, with remaining parts taken from reference TRBV19 and TRBJ2-1, reads DGGITQSPKYLFRKEGQNVTLSCEQNLNHDAMYWYRQDPGQGLRLIYYSQIVNDFQKGDIAEGYSVSREKKESFPLTVTSAQKNPTAFYLCASSMGGSNNEQFFGPGTRLTVL.

The rearrangement joins TRBV6-2 or TRBV6-3 to TRBJ1-2; D gene uncertain. Between the trimmed V and J ends, which lost 7 bases and 4 bases, there was a span of 13 bases. This CDR3 is 13 amino acids long. Germline V gene lookup returns CDR1 MNHEY and CDR2 SVGEGT. This CDR3 reads CASKVQGFYGYTF. The CDR3 nucleotides read TGTGCCAGCAAAGTACAAGGGTTCTATGGCTACACCTTC.

This clonotype was detected ten times or more. CDR3 sequence (DNA): TGCAGTGCTAGAGACCGCCTTAGCGGGAGGGCCTACGAGCAGTACTTC. Its protein product is CSARDRLSGRAYEQYF. The chain is built from TRBV20-1 and TRBJ2-7; 11 nucleotides line up with TRBD2. The CDR3 loop spans 16 amino acids. The junction had 6 bases not matched to a gene; V was cut back by 0 bases and J by 2 bases. The germline V gene encodes CDR1 DFQATT and CDR2 SNEGSKA (reference sequence).

The V and J genes are TRBV12-3 or TRBV12-4 and TRBJ1-6; 8 positions agree with TRBD1. The CDR3 has 14 amino acids. The J segment lost 11 bases and the V segment lost 5 bases, leaving 8 bases of the junction unmatched. CDR3 nucleotide sequence: TGTGCCAGCAGTCAAGGACAGGGCCTGGCACCCCTCCACTTT. Translated, it gives CASSQGQGLAPLHF.

V usage is TRBV30 and J usage is TRBJ2-7, with 12 bases lining up with TRBD2. Germline V gene sequence: CDR1 GTSNPN, CDR2 SVGIG (reference sequence). The CDR3 is 18 residues long. Trimming took 2 bases from V and 3 from J; bases not matched to a gene: 14. CDR3 amino acids: CAWSSLKPGLAGRYEQYF. The CDR3 DNA reads as TGTGCCTGGAGTTCGCTCAAGCCCGGACTAGCGGGACGCTACGAGCAGTACTTC.

This clonotype occurred a few times. The chain recombines TRBV20-1 with TRBJ2-1; D is undetermined. CDR1 is DFQATT and CDR2 is SNEGSKA in the germline V gene (reference sequence). V lost 6 bases to trimming and J lost 7 bases, with 10 bases between them. CDR3 length: 11 residues. The DNA for the CDR3 is TGCAGTGCGCCGGAGTATAATGAGCAGTTCTTC. It specifies CSAPEYNEQFF.